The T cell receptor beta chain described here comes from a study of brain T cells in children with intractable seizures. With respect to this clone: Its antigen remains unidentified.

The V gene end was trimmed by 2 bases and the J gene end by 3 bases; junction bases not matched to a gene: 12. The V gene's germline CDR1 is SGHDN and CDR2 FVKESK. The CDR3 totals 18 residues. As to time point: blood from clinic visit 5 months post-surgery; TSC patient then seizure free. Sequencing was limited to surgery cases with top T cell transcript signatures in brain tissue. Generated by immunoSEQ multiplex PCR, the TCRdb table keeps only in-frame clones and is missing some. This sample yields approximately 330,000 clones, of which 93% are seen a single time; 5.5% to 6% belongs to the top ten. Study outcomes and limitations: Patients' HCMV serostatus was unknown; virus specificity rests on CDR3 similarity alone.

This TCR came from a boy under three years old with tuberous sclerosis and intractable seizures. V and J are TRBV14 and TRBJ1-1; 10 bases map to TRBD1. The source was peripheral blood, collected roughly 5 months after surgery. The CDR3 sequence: CASSQTPGQGGGDTEAFF. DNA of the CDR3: TGTGCCAGCAGCCAAACCCCAGGACAGGGGGGCGGGGACACTGAAGCTTTCTTT.